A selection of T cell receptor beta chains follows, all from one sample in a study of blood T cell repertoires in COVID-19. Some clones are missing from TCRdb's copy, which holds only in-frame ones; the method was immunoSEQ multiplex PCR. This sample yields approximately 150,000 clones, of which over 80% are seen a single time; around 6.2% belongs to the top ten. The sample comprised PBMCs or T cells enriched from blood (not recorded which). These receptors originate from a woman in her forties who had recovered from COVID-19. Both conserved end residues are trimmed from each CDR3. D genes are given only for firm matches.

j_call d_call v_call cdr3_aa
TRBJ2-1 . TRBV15 ATSMRLVHEQF
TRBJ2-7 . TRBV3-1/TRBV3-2 ASSPSAEQY
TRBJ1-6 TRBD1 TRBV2 AIPMTGDGSPLH
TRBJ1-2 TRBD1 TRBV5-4 ASSQDRARAYGYT
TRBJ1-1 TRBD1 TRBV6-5 ASSPGQLEAF
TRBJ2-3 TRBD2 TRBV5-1 ASSLYPQSGGAPDTQY
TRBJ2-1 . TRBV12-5 ASGVIHNEQF
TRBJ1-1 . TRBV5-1 ASSQSGVGNTEAF
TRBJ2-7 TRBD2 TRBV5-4 ASSLASGSEPYEQY
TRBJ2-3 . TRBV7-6 ASSYAGTFTDTQY
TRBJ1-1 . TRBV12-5 ASGLPGNTEAF
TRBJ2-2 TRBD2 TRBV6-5 ASSRTSGGTGELF
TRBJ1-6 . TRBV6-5 ASEHGVGSPLH
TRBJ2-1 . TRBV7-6 ASSLSGEQF
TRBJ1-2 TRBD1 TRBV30 AWSPRTGRLVINGYT
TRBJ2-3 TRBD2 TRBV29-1 SVVAAGGRRSTDTQY
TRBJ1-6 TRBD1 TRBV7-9 ASSPLGQGLNSPLH
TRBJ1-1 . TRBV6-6 ASSYTGNTEAF
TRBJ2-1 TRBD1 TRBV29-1 SVLRTGGNEQF
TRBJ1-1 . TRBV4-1 ASSQDAGGAYPEAF
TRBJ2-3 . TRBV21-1 ASSKRKGAPSINTQY
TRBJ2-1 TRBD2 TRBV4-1 ASSQLPGLGGMNEQF
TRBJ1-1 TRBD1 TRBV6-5 ASSYGQGDTEAF
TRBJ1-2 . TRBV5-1 ASSLQTPTGQFRQRYGYT
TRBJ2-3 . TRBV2 ASISYRVDTQY